The 14 T cell receptor beta chains in this list originate from one sample, sequenced in a study of T cell responses to AZD1222 COVID-19 vaccine. Here immunoSEQ multiplex PCR was the method, and the copy in TCRdb shows in-frame clones only, minus some. The repertoire holds 100,000 or so clones, with roughly 87% as singletons. The specimen comprised peripheral blood, sampled on day 0 of AZD1222 vaccination. The receptor set was obtained from an adult in good health.

V is TRBV12-3 or TRBV12-4 and J is TRBJ1-2; D gene uncertain. The CDR3 runs 13 residues. The ends were cut back, 3 bases at V and 4 bases at J, with 9 bases in the middle. CDR3 in amino acids: CASSFLGPYGYTF. CDR3 bases: TGTGCCAGCAGTTTTTTGGGTCCCTATGGCTACACCTTC.

The chain has TRBV9 and TRBJ1-5; TRBD1 aligns across 8 bases. V gave up 3 bases and J gave up 0 bases; unmatched junction bases: 2. From germline, CDR1 is SGDLS and CDR2 YYNGEE. This CDR3 has 15 residues. The CDR3 protein is CASSGTGLSNQPQHF. The CDR3 nucleotides read TGTGCCAGCAGCGGGACAGGGCTTAGCAATCAGCCCCAGCATTTT.

V and J are TRBV5-6 and TRBJ1-5; D may be TRBD1 (6 bases). V lost 0 bases, J lost 7 bases, and 8 bases lay in between. This CDR3 comprises 13 residues. Germline V gene lookup returns CDR1 SGHDT and CDR2 YYEEEE. CDR3 protein: CASSLAGDQPQHF. The DNA for the CDR3 is TGTGCCAGCAGCTTGGCAGGGGACCAGCCCCAGCATTTT.

The chain couples TRBV11-3 to TRBJ2-3; 10 bases agree with TRBD2. The CDR3 is 17 amino acids. V was clipped by 1 base and J by 6 bases; unmatched bases: 10. Looked up from germline, CDR1 is SGHNT and CDR2 is YENEEA. The CDR3 bases are TGTGCCAGCAGCTTAGGAACGTCTAGCGGGAGTATGGATACGCAGTATTTT. Encoded protein: CASSLGTSSGSMDTQYF.

J is TRBJ1-3 and V is TRBV7-6, with no clear D. V was trimmed by 1 base and J by 2 bases, leaving 15 bases between them. The CDR3 runs 17 residues. The germline gives CDR1 SGHVS, CDR2 FNYEAQ. For the CDR3, the DNA is TGTGCCAGCAGCTTAGATGGCGTTTCAGGCGCTGGAAACACCATATATTTT. Translating it yields CASSLDGVSGAGNTIYF.

The chain has TRBV10-3 and TRBJ1-5; D remains unclear. Trimming took 5 bases from V and 3 from J, leaving 5 bases between them. This CDR3 has 12 amino acids. Germline values: CDR1 ENHRY, CDR2 SYGVKD. CDR3 DNA: TGTGCCATCAGTAGGACCAATCAGCCCCAGCATTTT. This codes for CAISRTNQPQHF.

CDR3 DNA: TGCGCCAGCAGCTTGGGGTACGCAACTAATGAAAAACTGTTTTTT. Amino acids: CASSLGYATNEKLFF. V usage is TRBV5-1 and J usage is TRBJ1-4; D not certain. Germline V CDR1 and CDR2: SGHRS, YFSETQ. Trimming left V 0 bases short and J 0 bases short, with 6 bases between. This CDR3 is built from 15 residues.

In its sample, this clone was seen a few times. The CDR3 loop reads CASSQVAGRGYTF. The CDR3 DNA follows: TGTGCCAGCAGCCAAGTCGCAGGTCGTGGCTACACCTTC. The V and J genes are TRBV3-1 (or the pseudogene TRBV3-2) and TRBJ1-2; D gene unclear. CDR1 is LGHDT, CDR2 YNNKEL, per germline (reference sequence). V lost 1 base and J 7 bases, leaving 10 bases between the germline ends. The CDR3 covers 13 residues.

The chain uses TRBV5-1 and TRBJ2-2; tentative D call: TRBD1 (6 bases). CDR1 SGHRS and CDR2 YFSETQ come from the germline V gene. V was clipped by 1 base and J by 5 bases, with 9 bases between them. This CDR3 comprises 14 residues. CDR3 nucleotides: TGCGCCAGCAGCTTGAGGGACACTACCGGGGAGCTGTTTTTT. Translated: CASSLRDTTGELFF.

This chain connects TRBV28 to TRBJ2-3, with 10 nucleotides matching TRBD2. Unmatched junction bases numbered 4, after V lost 0 bases and J lost 10 bases. CDR1 MDHEN and CDR2 SYDVKM come from the germline V gene. The CDR3 is made up of 14 amino acids. CDR3 residues: CASSLWPSGSAQYF. The DNA of the CDR3 is TGTGCCAGCAGTTTATGGCCTAGCGGGAGTGCGCAGTATTTT. Together with reference TRBV28 and TRBJ2-3, the CDR3 gives the full variable domain: DVKVTQSSRYLVKRTGEKVFLECVQDMDHENMFWYRQDPGLGLRLIYFSYDVKMKEKGDIPEGYSVSREKKERFSLILESASTNQTSMYLCASSLWPSGSAQYFGPGTRLTVL.

The genes are TRBV12-3 or TRBV12-4 and TRBJ1-3; unclear D gene. The germline V and J ends were trimmed by 6 bases and 0 bases, with 6 bases remaining between them. CDR3 length: 13 amino acids. DNA of the CDR3: TGTGCCAGCAGCCCCACCTCTGGAAACACCATATATTTT. It translates to CASSPTSGNTIYF.

V and J are TRBV2 and TRBJ2-5; 9 bases align to TRBD2. The CDR3 runs 17 residues. V lost 1 base, J lost 1 base, and 7 bases stayed unmatched. Germline V gives CDR1 SNHLY, CDR2 FYNNEI. The CDR3 DNA reads TGTGCCAGCAGTGAAGGACTAGCGGCAAACCTCCAAGAGACCCAGTACTTC. Translating gives CASSEGLAANLQETQYF.

This clone has just one count. The V and J genes are TRBV7-3 and TRBJ1-1; D possibly corresponds to TRBD1 (5 bases). The germline gives CDR1 SGHTA, CDR2 FQGTGA. The CDR3 is 13 residues long. V lost 4 bases and J 6 bases, leaving 12 bases between the germline ends. The CDR3 region is CASSSGESSEAFF. The CDR3 region has the DNA TGTGCCAGCAGCTCGGGGGAGAGCTCTGAAGCTTTCTTT.

The rearrangement joins TRBV24-1 to TRBJ2-2, with 7 bases aligning to TRBD2. The CDR3 is 15 residues long. J was trimmed by 6 bases and V by 7 bases; bases with no gene match: 10. The germline CDR1 and CDR2 sequences are KGHDR and SFDVKD. The CDR3 DNA sequence: TGTGCCACCAGCCCCGGTAGGGCGGGGGCCGGGGAGCTGTTTTTT. This translates into CATSPGRAGAGELFF.